One sample yielded the 27 T cell receptor beta chains listed below, sequenced in a study of blood T cell repertoires in COVID-19. Generated by immunoSEQ multiplex PCR, the TCRdb table keeps only in-frame clones and is missing some. The sample holds 71,000 or so clones, over 70% seen once. The sequenced sample consisted of peripheral blood. The receptors were gathered from a man aged 50 or older with acute or convalescent COVID-19.

The rearrangement uses TRBV9 and TRBJ2-3; 7 nucleotides match TRBD1. The CDR3 is made up of 15 amino acids. Germline CDR1 and CDR2: SGDLS and YYNGEE. V dropped 0 bases and J dropped 3; count of bases not matched to a gene: 4. The CDR3 DNA is TGTGCCAGCAGCGTAGACGGGACAGTGACAGATACGCAGTATTTT. The encoded protein is CASSVDGTVTDTQYF.

This clone was found a few times. This chain's CDR3 is CASSHRGPGQPQHF. The DNA of the CDR3 is TGTGCCAGCAGCCACAGGGGGCCCGGTCAGCCCCAGCATTTT. The chain employs TRBV27 and TRBJ1-5; 9 bases map to TRBD1. V was pared by 6 bases and J by 6 bases, with 6 bases of the junction left unmatched. The germline gives CDR1 MNHEY, CDR2 SMNVEV (reference sequence). This CDR3 has 14 residues.

This clone was observed a few times. The same CDR3 is also encoded by other DNA sequences in this sample. The chain couples TRBV9 to TRBJ2-7; D gene uncertain. This CDR3 is 13 amino acids long. From germline, CDR1 is SGDLS and CDR2 YYNGEE. Trimming shortened V by 0 bases and J by 2 bases, and 6 bases separated the two germline ends. The CDR3 sequence is CASSVGGTYEQYF. As DNA, the CDR3 is TGTGCCAGCAGCGTAGGCGGCACCTACGAGCAGTACTTC.

This sequence joins TRBV15 and TRBJ2-5, with D maybe TRBD2 (5 bases). CDR1 and CDR2 from the germline V gene are LNHNV and YYDKDF (reference sequence). The CDR3 covers 17 residues. The ends were cut back, 0 bases at V and 4 bases at J, with 18 bases in the middle. CDR3 in amino acids: CATSREEIWEKIETQYF. The CDR3 DNA follows: TGTGCCACCAGCAGAGAGGAAATTTGGGAGAAAATAGAGACCCAGTACTTC.

V and J are TRBV7-2 and TRBJ1-6; D is perhaps TRBD1 (5 bases). V shed 5 bases and J shed 9 bases, with 23 bases lying between them. This CDR3 comprises 17 residues. Germline V gene lookup returns CDR1 SGHTA and CDR2 FQGNSA. CDR3 sequence reads: CASSSLGTDKGGSPLHF. The CDR3 DNA is TGTGCCAGCAGCAGCCTAGGGACTGATAAAGGCGGTTCACCCCTCCACTTT.

This clone appeared a few times. The V call is TRBV6-2 or TRBV6-3, the J call TRBJ1-1; D is uncertain. The CDR3 spans 15 residues. Germline assignment: CDR1 MNHEY and CDR2 SVGEGT. With 6 bases removed from V and 1 base from J, the gap between germline ends came to 15 bases. The CDR3 is CASSRRGGRNTEAFF. The CDR3 DNA reads TGTGCCAGCAGCCGGCGGGGAGGAAGGAACACTGAAGCTTTCTTT.

V is TRBV5-1 and J is TRBJ1-3; 8 nucleotides match TRBD1. Germline CDR1 reads SGHRS; CDR2 reads YFSETQ. The CDR3 totals 18 residues. The ends lost 0 bases at V and 1 base at J; junction bases unmatched: 9. CDR3 sequence reads: CASSLARQGARSGNTIYF. The CDR3 DNA follows: TGCGCCAGCAGCTTGGCCCGCCAGGGGGCAAGGTCTGGAAACACCATATATTTT.

This clone was found a few times. The chain recombines TRBV12-3 or TRBV12-4 with TRBJ1-2; TRBD1 is a possible D gene (5 bases). V gave up 1 base and J gave up 4 bases, with 7 bases separating them. The CDR3 has 13 amino acids. For the CDR3, the DNA is TGTGCCAGCAGTTTAGGCAGGGCCTATGGCTACACCTTC. This sequence encodes CASSLGRAYGYTF.

This chain uses TRBV3-1 (or the pseudogene TRBV3-2) with TRBJ1-1, with no clear D. This CDR3 spans 14 amino acids. The germline V and J ends were trimmed by 1 base and 0 bases, with 6 bases remaining between them. Germline V gives CDR1 LGHDT, CDR2 YNNKEL (reference sequence). CDR3 DNA: TGTGCCAGCAGCCAAGGACATATGAACACTGAAGCTTTCTTT. As protein: CASSQGHMNTEAFF.

On this clone: The junction and the germline gene differ at one end; a read error may be behind it. The chain recombines TRBV30 with TRBJ1-1; D is ambiguous. CDR1 is GTSNPN, CDR2 SVGIG, per germline (reference sequence). The CDR3 has 13 amino acids. The CDR3 sequence: CAWSEGINTEASF. In nucleotides, the CDR3 is TGTGCCTGGTCGGAGGGAATCAACACTGAAGCTTCCTTT.

This clone was seen a single time. The rearrangement uses TRBV2 and TRBJ2-2, with 7 bases aligning to TRBD1. Germline CDR1 SNHLY, CDR2 FYNNEI. With V trimmed by 4 bases and J by 6 bases, 5 bases remained unmatched. This CDR3 contains 14 residues. The CDR3 reads CASSADRDPGELFF. The DNA of the CDR3 is TGTGCCAGCAGTGCAGACAGGGATCCCGGGGAGCTGTTTTTT.

CDR3: CASSTPTGSYNSPLHF. CDR3 nucleotide sequence: TGTGCCAGTAGTACTCCGACGGGCTCCTATAATTCACCCCTCCACTTT. This chain connects TRBV19 to TRBJ1-6; D remains ambiguous. The CDR3 contains 16 residues. V was pared by 4 bases and J by 0 bases, with 10 bases between. Germline values: CDR1 LNHDA, CDR2 SQIVND (reference sequence).

The rearrangement links TRBV7-2 to TRBJ2-3; 9 bases align to TRBD2. Germline V CDR1 and CDR2: SGHTA, FQGNSA. V was pared by 1 base and J by 7 bases, with 12 bases of the junction left unmatched. This CDR3 has 17 residues. In nucleotides, the CDR3 is TGTGCCAGCAGCTTAGAGAGAGCGGGAGGCCGTGGGTATACGCAGTATTTT. Its protein product is CASSLERAGGRGYTQYF.

The chain links TRBV18 to TRBJ1-5, with TRBD1 as a possible D gene (5 bases). From germline, CDR1 is KGHSH and CDR2 LQKENI. CDR3 length: 15 residues. Trimming pared 4 bases from V and 2 bases from J, leaving 12 bases between. The CDR3 loop reads CASSLPGGRNQPQHF. The DNA of the CDR3 is TGTGCCAGCTCACTTCCGGGGGGTCGCAATCAGCCCCAGCATTTT.

The J gene is TRBJ2-2, the V gene TRBV5-1; 7 nucleotides align to TRBD1. The germline CDR1 and CDR2 sequences are SGHRS and YFSETQ. Losses at the gene ends were 7 bases for V and 6 bases for J; bases not matched to a gene: 9. This CDR3 is built from 14 residues. The chain's CDR3 is CASGETGFAGELFF. The CDR3, as DNA: TGCGCCAGCGGGGAGACAGGGTTCGCCGGGGAGCTGTTTTTT.

The J gene is TRBJ2-5, the V gene TRBV5-1, with 11 bases aligning to TRBD1. CDR3 size: 16 residues. Germline CDR1 and CDR2: SGHRS and YFSETQ. With V trimmed by 0 bases and J by 5 bases, 6 bases remained unmatched. CDR3 amino acids: CASSLDGQGARETQYF. The CDR3 coding sequence is TGCGCCAGCAGCTTGGACGGACAGGGGGCTAGGGAGACCCAGTACTTC.

Only a few counts were recorded for this clone. The rearrangement uses TRBV7-2 and TRBJ2-7; 8 nucleotides align to TRBD2. CDR1 is SGHTA and CDR2 is FQGNSA in the germline V gene. The J segment lost 3 bases and the V segment lost 5 bases, leaving 9 bases of the junction unmatched. The CDR3 has 15 amino acids. As DNA, the CDR3 is TGTGCCAGCAGCCCCAGCGGGGGCCCCCTCTACGAGCAGTACTTC. It is translated as CASSPSGGPLYEQYF.

This sequence joins TRBV30 and TRBJ1-6; D is unresolved. CDR1 GTSNPN and CDR2 SVGIG come from the germline V gene (reference sequence). Trimming took off 2 bases at V and 0 bases at J, with 23 bases between the two ends. The CDR3 length is 20 residues. In DNA form, the CDR3 reads TGTGCCTGGAGTCCGGGCTATCCGGGATGGCGGAGCTCCTATAATTCACCCCTCCACTTT. This codes for CAWSPGYPGWRSSYNSPLHF.

This chain connects TRBV10-2 to TRBJ1-1, with 7 bases fitting TRBD1. Germline V gene sequence: CDR1 WSHSY, CDR2 SAAADI. The CDR3 covers 13 residues. The ends lost 7 bases at V and 4 bases at J; junction bases unmatched: 6. The CDR3 loop reads CASTTGVGTEAFF. CDR3 DNA sequence: TGCGCCAGCACCACAGGGGTCGGCACTGAAGCTTTCTTT.

This rearrangement joins TRBV5-4 to TRBJ2-1; 10 bases match TRBD2. CDR3 size: 17 residues. Germline-derived CDR1 and CDR2 are SGHNT and YYREEE (reference sequence). The ends lost 0 bases at V and 4 bases at J; junction bases unmatched: 7. The CDR3 nucleotides read TGTGCCAGCAGCTTGGGGGCTAGCGGGAGTACTTACAATGAGCAGTTCTTC. Translation gives CASSLGASGSTYNEQFF.

This chain joins TRBV15 and TRBJ1-1; 10 nucleotides line up with TRBD1. After removal of 3 bases from V and 12 bases from J, the junction contained 7 bases not matched to a gene. The CDR3 covers 13 residues. The germline gives CDR1 LNHNV, CDR2 YYDKDF (reference sequence). The CDR3 nucleotides are TGTGCCACCAGCAGGGACCGGGACAGGGGCCCTTTCTTT. Encoded protein: CATSRDRDRGPFF.

This chain connects TRBV19 to TRBJ2-7, with TRBD1 identical over 7 bases. The CDR3 contains 12 residues. Germline trimming cut 9 bases from V and 3 bases from J; bases unmatched to any gene: 5. Germline-derived CDR1 and CDR2 are LNHDA and SQIVND (reference sequence). In nucleotides, the CDR3 is TGTGCCAGCTCGACAGGGAACTACGAGCAGTACTTC. Amino acid sequence: CASSTGNYEQYF.

The chain combines TRBV10-1 with TRBJ2-5; 8 bases are shared with TRBD1. Germline V CDR1 and CDR2: WNHNN, SYGVQD (reference sequence). Losses at the gene ends were 6 bases for V and 2 bases for J; bases not matched to a gene: 8. The CDR3 is 15 residues long. In DNA form, the CDR3 reads TGCGCCAGCAGCGGACCCGGGACAGGTCAAGAGACCCAGTACTTC. Encoded protein: CASSGPGTGQETQYF.

The V and J genes are TRBV13 and TRBJ2-1; 7 bases fit TRBD1. The CDR3 sequence is 14 residues long. With 8 bases clipped from V and 2 bases from J, the junction kept 6 bases outside the gene matches. Germline V gene sequence: CDR1 PRHDT, CDR2 FYEKMQ (reference sequence). The CDR3 bases are TGTGCCAGCTGCCGGGACAGTCCCTACAATGAGCAGTTCTTC. Amino acid sequence: CASCRDSPYNEQFF. Drawing the rest from reference TRBV13 and TRBJ2-1, the complete variable domain is AAGVIQSPRHLIKEKRETATLKCYPIPRHDTVYWYQQGPGQDPQFLISFYEKMQSDKGSIPDRFSAQQFSDYHSELNMSSLELGDSALYFCASCRDSPYNEQFFGPGTRLTVL.

This sequence joins TRBV5-4 and TRBJ1-2; TRBD1 matches 7 bases. The junction had 5 bases not matched to a gene; V was cut back by 5 bases and J by 4 bases. In germline, CDR1 is SGHNT, CDR2 YYREEE (reference sequence). The CDR3 has 13 residues. The CDR3 sequence is CASSPDRAYGYTF. The CDR3 coding sequence is TGTGCCAGCAGTCCAGACAGGGCCTATGGCTACACCTTC.

The chain uses TRBV7-2 and TRBJ2-7; no definite D call. Germline CDR1 reads SGHTA; CDR2 reads FQGNSA. Trimming left V 4 bases short and J 2 bases short, with 15 bases between. The CDR3 is 15 residues long. DNA of the CDR3: TGTGCCAGCAGCTCAACAGACACCAACCCCTACGAGCAGTACTTC. Translation: CASSSTDTNPYEQYF.

The J gene is TRBJ1-2, the V gene TRBV27; 7 nucleotides line up with TRBD1. The CDR3 loop spans 15 amino acids. With V trimmed by 4 bases and J by 6 bases, 11 bases remained unmatched. Germline loops: CDR1 MNHEY, CDR2 SMNVEV (reference sequence). Here the CDR3 reads CASSSPGQEIDGYTF. The CDR3 nucleotides read TGTGCCAGCAGTTCCCCAGGACAGGAGATAGATGGCTACACCTTC.